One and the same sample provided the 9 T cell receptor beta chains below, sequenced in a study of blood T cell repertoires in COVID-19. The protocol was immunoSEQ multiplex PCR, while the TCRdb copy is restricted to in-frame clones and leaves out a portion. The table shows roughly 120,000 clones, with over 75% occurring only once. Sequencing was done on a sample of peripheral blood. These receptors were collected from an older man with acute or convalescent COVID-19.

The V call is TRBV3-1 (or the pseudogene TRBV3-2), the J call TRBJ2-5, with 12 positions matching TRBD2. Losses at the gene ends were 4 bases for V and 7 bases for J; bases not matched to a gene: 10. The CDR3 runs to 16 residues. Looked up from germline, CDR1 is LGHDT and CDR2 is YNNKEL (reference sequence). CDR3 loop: CASSLLAGGSSGTQYF. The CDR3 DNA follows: TGTGCCAGCAGCCTGCTAGCGGGAGGGAGCTCGGGGACCCAGTACTTC.

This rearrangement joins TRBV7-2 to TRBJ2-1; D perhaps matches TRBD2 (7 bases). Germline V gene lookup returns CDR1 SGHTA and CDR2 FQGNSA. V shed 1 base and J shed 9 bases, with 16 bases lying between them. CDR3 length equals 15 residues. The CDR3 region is CASSLEGGGWGEQFF. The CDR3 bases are TGTGCCAGCAGCTTAGAGGGCGGGGGCTGGGGTGAGCAGTTCTTC.

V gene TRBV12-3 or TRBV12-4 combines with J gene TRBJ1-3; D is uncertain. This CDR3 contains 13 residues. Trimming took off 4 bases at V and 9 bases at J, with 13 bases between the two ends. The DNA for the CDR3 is TGTGCCAGCAGTTCCGGCGGTCGTGTCACCATATATTTT. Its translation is CASSSGGRVTIYF.

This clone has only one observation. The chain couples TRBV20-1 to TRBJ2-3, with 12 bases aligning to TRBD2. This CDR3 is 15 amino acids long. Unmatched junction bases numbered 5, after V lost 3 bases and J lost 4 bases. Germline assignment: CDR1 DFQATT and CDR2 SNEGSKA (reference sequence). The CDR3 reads CSASSSGRAPDTQYF. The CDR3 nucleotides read TGCAGTGCTAGTTCTAGCGGGAGGGCCCCAGATACGCAGTATTTT.

The CDR3, as DNA: TGTGCCAGCAGCTTCACCGGGACACCTGGGGGAGAGACCCAGTACTTC. Encoded protein: CASSFTGTPGGETQYF. The V call is TRBV5-4, the J call TRBJ2-5; possible D gene TRBD1, 6 bases. The CDR3 consists of 16 residues. Germline V gene lookup returns CDR1 SGHNT and CDR2 YYREEE (reference sequence). V was cut by 2 bases and J by 4 bases, with 18 bases left in between.

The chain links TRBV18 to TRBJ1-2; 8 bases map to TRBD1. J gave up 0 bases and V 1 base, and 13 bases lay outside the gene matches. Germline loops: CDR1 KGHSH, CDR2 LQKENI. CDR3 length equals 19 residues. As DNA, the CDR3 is TGTGCCAGCTCACCACAGCGTGCAAGCCGGGACAGGACTAACTATGGCTACACCTTC. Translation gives CASSPQRASRDRTNYGYTF.

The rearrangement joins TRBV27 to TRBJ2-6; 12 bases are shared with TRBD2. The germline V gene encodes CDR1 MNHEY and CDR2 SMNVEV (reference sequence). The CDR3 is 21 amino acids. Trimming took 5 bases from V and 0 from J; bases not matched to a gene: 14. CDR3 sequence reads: CASSPRNPGLAGSSGANVLTF. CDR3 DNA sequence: TGTGCCAGCAGTCCGAGAAACCCCGGACTAGCGGGATCCTCTGGGGCCAACGTCCTGACTTTC.

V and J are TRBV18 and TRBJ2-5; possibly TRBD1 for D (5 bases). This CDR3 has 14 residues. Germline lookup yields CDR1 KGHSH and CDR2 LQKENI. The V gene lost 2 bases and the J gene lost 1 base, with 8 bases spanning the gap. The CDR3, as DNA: TGTGCCAGCTCACCAGGGGCAGTCCAAGAGACCCAGTACTTC. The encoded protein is CASSPGAVQETQYF.

The CDR3 loop is CASSQENGESEAFF. The CDR3 bases are TGTGCCAGCAGCCAAGAAAACGGGGAATCTGAAGCTTTCTTT. This chain links TRBV3-1 (or the pseudogene TRBV3-2) with TRBJ1-1; D not certain. Germline CDR1 reads LGHDT; CDR2 reads YNNKEL (reference sequence). The CDR3 runs to 14 residues. V was clipped by 0 bases and J by 6 bases, with 11 bases between them.